Presented here are 27 T cell receptor beta chains from one specimen sequenced in a study of long-term antiretroviral therapy in people with HIV. With survey level as its setting, the immunoSEQ assay was v3.0. Repertoires were generated with immunoSEQ multiplex PCR, while TCRdb's copy carries only in-frame clones and drops some. The repertoire holds tens of thousands of clones, with roughly 80% as singletons. The material was unsorted PBMCs, obtained 0.7 years before starting antiretroviral therapy. The receptor source for this set is a young man with HIV.

This chain joins TRBV10-3 and TRBJ1-2; D possibly corresponds to TRBD1 (5 bases). This CDR3 has 17 residues. Germline values: CDR1 ENHRY, CDR2 SYGVKD. The V gene lost 6 bases and the J gene lost 3 bases, with 23 bases spanning the gap. This chain's CDR3 is CAIRATGGMSNHYGYTF. In DNA, the CDR3 is TGTGCCATCAGGGCAACAGGAGGCATGAGCAACCACTATGGCTACACCTTC.

J is TRBJ1-5 and V is TRBV5-1, with TRBD1 matching 7 bases. The germline V gene encodes CDR1 SGHRS and CDR2 YFSETQ. The V and J ends lost 0 bases and 2 bases, in that order; junction bases with no gene match: 2. The CDR3 has 15 residues. This CDR3 reads CASSLEGTGNQPQHF. In nucleotides, the CDR3 is TGCGCCAGCAGCTTGGAAGGGACAGGCAATCAGCCCCAGCATTTT.

The rearrangement uses TRBV27 and TRBJ2-7; 11 bases are a match to TRBD1. Germline loops: CDR1 MNHEY, CDR2 SMNVEV (reference sequence). Unmatched junction bases numbered 7, after V lost 6 bases and J lost 3 bases. The CDR3 is made up of 15 amino acids. CDR3 residues: CASRSSGTGGYEQYF. The CDR3 DNA is TGTGCCAGCAGATCCTCCGGGACAGGGGGCTACGAGCAGTACTTC.

This clone was found a few times. The chain is built from TRBV11-3 and TRBJ1-5; possible D gene TRBD1, 5 bases. The CDR3 consists of 15 residues. The germline gives CDR1 SGHNT, CDR2 YENEEA. Trimming removed 2 bases from V and 0 bases from J, with 8 bases in between. In nucleotides, the CDR3 is TGTGCCAGCAGCTTAAGGGGCGGTAGCAATCAGCCCCAGCATTTT. This translates into CASSLRGGSNQPQHF.

The chain links TRBV5-1 to TRBJ2-7, with 9 bases lining up with TRBD1. The CDR3 runs 15 residues. The germline gives CDR1 SGHRS, CDR2 YFSETQ. The J segment lost 7 bases and the V segment lost 4 bases, leaving 12 bases of the junction unmatched. CDR3 loop: CASSISGQGGQEQYF. CDR3 nucleotides: TGCGCCAGCAGCATCTCGGGACAGGGAGGTCAGGAGCAGTACTTC. Full variable domain (outside the CDR3, taken from reference TRBV5-1 and TRBJ2-7): KAGVTQTPRYLIKTRGQQVTLSCSPISGHRSVSWYQQTPGQGLQFLFEYFSETQRNKGNFPGRFSGRQFSNSRSEMNVSTLELGDSALYLCASSISGQGGQEQYFGPGTRLTVT.

The chain has TRBV4-1 and TRBJ2-2, with TRBD1 matching 9 bases. The CDR3 spans 17 residues. V lost 4 bases, J lost 7 bases, and 13 bases stayed unmatched. Germline values: CDR1 MGHRA, CDR2 YSYEKL. Here the CDR3 DNA reads TGCGCCAGCAGCCCAGATCCCGGGACAGGGCGCGTCGGGGAGCTGTTTTTT. The encoded protein is CASSPDPGTGRVGELFF.

V is TRBV18 and J is TRBJ2-3, with 7 bases identical to TRBD1. The J segment lost 2 bases and the V segment lost 4 bases, leaving 9 bases of the junction unmatched. The CDR3 consists of 16 residues. CDR1 and CDR2 (germline): KGHSH, LQKENI. The CDR3 protein is CASSHNGQVPTDTQYF. DNA of the CDR3: TGTGCCAGCTCACACAACGGACAGGTCCCCACAGATACGCAGTATTTT.

This chain links TRBV9 with TRBJ2-7; D might be TRBD2 (6 bases). Trimming stripped 0 bases from V and 3 bases from J, with 10 bases between. The germline CDR1 and CDR2 sequences are SGDLS and YYNGEE. CDR3 size: 14 residues. The CDR3 reads CASSVVPGGYEQYF. The CDR3 DNA reads as TGTGCCAGCAGCGTAGTCCCCGGGGGCTACGAGCAGTACTTC.

The chain employs TRBV11-3 and TRBJ2-1, with 7 bases identical to TRBD2. Looked up from germline, CDR1 is SGHNT and CDR2 is YENEEA. Germline trimming cut 1 base from V and 5 bases from J; bases unmatched to any gene: 5. The CDR3 loop spans 15 amino acids. This chain's CDR3 is CASSLGGGLHNEQFF. The CDR3 DNA sequence: TGTGCCAGCAGCTTAGGGGGGGGTTTGCACAATGAGCAGTTCTTC.

This clone was seen just once. The rearrangement joins TRBV2 to TRBJ2-1; D assignment may be TRBD1 or TRBD2 (5 bases each). The CDR3 sequence is 14 residues long. CDR1 SNHLY and CDR2 FYNNEI come from the germline V gene. V was pared by 6 bases and J by 3 bases, with 12 bases between. The CDR3 loop is CASSPGPRYNEQFF. The CDR3 region has the DNA TGTGCCAGCAGCCCGGGACCGCGCTACAATGAGCAGTTCTTC.

The CDR3 region is CASRAGTIGTGELFF. The DNA for the CDR3 is TGCGCCAGCAGAGCCGGGACTATTGGCACCGGGGAGCTGTTTTTT. The rearrangement uses TRBV5-1 and TRBJ2-2, with 7 bases matching TRBD2. There are 15 residues in the CDR3. Germline lookup yields CDR1 SGHRS and CDR2 YFSETQ. J gave up 4 bases and V 5 bases, and 8 bases lay outside the gene matches.

By proportion, this clone is large. The chain combines TRBV7-9 with TRBJ1-1, with 8 bases lining up with TRBD1. With 1 base clipped from V and 7 bases from J, the junction kept 5 bases outside the gene matches. CDR3 size: 14 residues. The germline CDR1 and CDR2 sequences are SEHNR and FQNEAQ (reference sequence). The CDR3 coding sequence is TGTGCCAGCAGCTTAGGACTACAGGGGGTTGAAGCTTTCTTT. Translated: CASSLGLQGVEAFF.

This chain connects TRBV6-1 to TRBJ2-7; weak D call: TRBD1 (5 bases). This CDR3 contains 15 residues. Germline assignment: CDR1 MNHNS and CDR2 SASEGT. V was trimmed by 2 bases and J by 3 bases, leaving 14 bases between them. CDR3: CASSELGPFIYEQYF. The DNA for the CDR3 is TGTGCCAGCAGTGAACTGGGGCCCTTTATCTACGAGCAGTACTTC.

This rearrangement joins TRBV27 to TRBJ1-4, with 9 bases aligning to TRBD1. The CDR3 totals 16 residues. V was pared by 3 bases and J by 6 bases, with 8 bases of the junction left unmatched. Germline V gene lookup returns CDR1 MNHEY and CDR2 SMNVEV (reference sequence). The CDR3, as DNA: TGTGCCAGCAGTTTGTTGTGGGGGACAGGGTATGAAAAACTGTTTTTT. Its protein product is CASSLLWGTGYEKLFF.

CDR3 DNA: TGTGCCAGCCTAAGGACAGGGGAGGGATCACCCCTCCACTTT. Translation: CASLRTGEGSPLHF. The V call is TRBV6-1, the J call TRBJ1-6; the match to TRBD1 covers 9 bases. V was pared by 8 bases and J by 10 bases, with 9 bases of the junction left unmatched. Looked up from germline, CDR1 is MNHNS and CDR2 is SASEGT. This CDR3 has 14 amino acids.

The J gene is TRBJ2-2, the V gene TRBV19; 10 nucleotides match TRBD1. The CDR3 is 14 amino acids. J gave up 7 bases and V 5 bases, and 4 bases lay outside the gene matches. Germline CDR1 and CDR2: LNHDA and SQIVND (reference sequence). CDR3 nucleotide sequence: TGTGCCAGTAGTCCAGGACAGGGGGTCGGGGAGCTGTTTTTT. It yields the protein CASSPGQGVGELFF.

J is TRBJ1-5 and V is TRBV2; 9 positions match TRBD1. Germline-derived CDR1 and CDR2 are SNHLY and FYNNEI. This CDR3 contains 15 residues. J gave up 7 bases and V 6 bases, and 10 bases lay outside the gene matches. CDR3 nucleotides: TGTGCCAGCAGACTGGCCACAGGGGGCGGCCAGCCCCAGCATTTT. Translation gives CASRLATGGGQPQHF. Full variable domain (outside the CDR3, taken from reference TRBV2 and TRBJ1-5): EPEVTQTPSHQVTQMGQEVILRCVPISNHLYFYWYRQILGQKVEFLVSFYNNEISEKSEIFDDQFSVERPDGSNFTLKIRSTKLEDSAMYFCASRLATGGGQPQHFGDGTRLSIL.

The chain has TRBV30 and TRBJ1-1; 7 bases align to TRBD1. Germline assignment: CDR1 GTSNPN and CDR2 SVGIG (reference sequence). The V segment lost 3 bases and the J segment 6 bases; nucleotides outside the gene matches: 7. The CDR3 length is 13 residues. CDR3 in DNA: TGTGCCTGGAGAGGCGACAGGGTGGCTGAAGCTTTCTTT. As protein: CAWRGDRVAEAFF.

The rearrangement uses TRBV6-5 and TRBJ2-5; 10 bases agree with TRBD2. Germline V gene data show CDR1 as MNHEY and CDR2 as SVGAGI. V was pared by 5 bases and J by 2 bases, with 5 bases of the junction left unmatched. The CDR3 is 15 amino acids. The CDR3: CASSPQLAGQETQYF. Here the CDR3 DNA reads TGTGCCAGCAGTCCCCAACTAGCGGGGCAAGAGACCCAGTACTTC.

This rearrangement joins TRBV28 to TRBJ2-7; 10 bases line up with TRBD1. Germline lookup yields CDR1 MDHEN and CDR2 SYDVKM. Germline trimming cut 5 bases from V and 5 bases from J; bases unmatched to any gene: 6. The length of the CDR3 is 14 residues. CDR3 DNA sequence: TGTGCCAGCAGTCTAGGGACAGGGGCTAACGAGCAGTACTTC. This sequence encodes CASSLGTGANEQYF.

The chain combines TRBV6-1 with TRBJ2-2; the D is unclear. The CDR3 runs 14 residues. The V end was cut by 6 bases, the J end by 6 bases, with 14 bases between. Germline CDR1 is MNHNS and CDR2 is SASEGT. CDR3 nucleotides: TGTGCCAGCAGGGATATGCGAAGGTCCGGGGAGCTGTTTTTT. This sequence encodes CASRDMRRSGELFF.

This rearrangement joins TRBV19 to TRBJ1-6; D is perhaps TRBD1 (5 bases). The CDR3 loop spans 15 amino acids. The V end was cut by 5 bases, the J end by 3 bases, with 11 bases between. The germline gives CDR1 LNHDA, CDR2 SQIVND (reference sequence). CDR3 DNA: TGTGCCAGTAGTCAAGGGGTGTACTATAATTCACCCCTCCACTTT. Protein: CASSQGVYYNSPLHF. The complete variable domain, with remaining parts taken from reference TRBV19 and TRBJ1-6, reads DGGITQSPKYLFRKEGQNVTLSCEQNLNHDAMYWYRQDPGQGLRLIYYSQIVNDFQKGDIAEGYSVSREKKESFPLTVTSAQKNPTAFYLCASSQGVYYNSPLHFGNGTRLTVT.

Worth noting for this clone: One end of the junction fails to match germline, which may point to a read error. The J gene is TRBJ2-2, the V gene TRBV5-1; 9 bases fit TRBD1. The CDR3 loop spans 16 amino acids. The V gene's germline CDR1 is SGHRS and CDR2 YFSETQ. CDR3 amino acids: CASSSRQGGYTGELFF. The CDR3 DNA reads TGTGCCAGCAGCTCAAGACAGGGGGGCTACACCGGGGAGCTGTTTTTT.

This clone appeared once. The chain combines TRBV9 with TRBJ2-6, with D possibly TRBD2 on 6 matching bases. Germline CDR1 is SGDLS and CDR2 is YYNGEE. The CDR3 totals 16 residues. Trimming removed 0 bases from V and 0 bases from J, with 7 bases in between. CDR3 region: CASSVGRASGANVLTF. In DNA form, the CDR3 reads TGTGCCAGCAGCGTAGGGAGGGCCTCTGGGGCCAACGTCCTGACTTTC. Filled out from reference TRBV9 and TRBJ2-6, the complete variable domain reads DSGVTQTPKHLITATGQRVTLRCSPRSGDLSVYWYQQSLDQGLQFLIQYYNGEERAKGNILERFSAQQFPDLHSELNLSSLELGDSALYFCASSVGRASGANVLTFGAGSRLTVL.

The chain has TRBV5-6 and TRBJ1-2; no firm D call. The length of the CDR3 is 12 residues. The V gene's germline CDR1 is SGHDT and CDR2 YYEEEE. Trimming cost V 2 bases and J 4 bases, with 6 bases left between them. CDR3 in amino acids: CASSFRSYGYTF. In nucleotides, the CDR3 is TGTGCCAGCAGCTTCCGTAGCTATGGCTACACCTTC.

The chain carries TRBV7-3 and TRBJ2-2; 7 nucleotides line up with TRBD1. The germline CDR1 and CDR2 sequences are SGHTA and FQGTGA. V lost 5 bases and J lost 0; bases outside the gene matches: 9. This CDR3 has 17 amino acids. The CDR3 spells CASSPSIGTANTGELFF. CDR3 bases: TGTGCCAGCAGCCCAAGTATAGGGACAGCGAACACCGGGGAGCTGTTTTTT.

The chain joins TRBV7-2 to TRBJ2-7, with D maybe TRBD2 (5 bases). V shed 5 bases and J shed 0 bases, with 20 bases lying between them. The CDR3 has 17 amino acids. Germline values: CDR1 SGHTA, CDR2 FQGNSA. CDR3 region: CASSPSIGETSSYEQYF. CDR3 bases: TGTGCCAGCAGCCCGTCTATCGGGGAGACGAGCTCCTACGAGCAGTACTTC.